This T cell receptor (beta chain) was captured in a study of blood T cell repertoires in COVID-19. Libraries were prepared by immunoSEQ multiplex PCR; TCRdb keeps only in-frame clonotypes and omits some of them. Found here are 200,000 to 300,000 clones, 85% of them singletons; the top ten hold around 10%. Between the trimmed V and J ends, which lost 4 bases and 4 bases, there was a span of 17 bases. The germline V gene has CDR1 SGHRS and CDR2 YFSETQ. This CDR3 has 16 amino acids. The chain joins TRBV5-1 to TRBJ1-4; no definite D call. The sequenced sample consisted of PBMCs or T cells enriched from blood (not recorded which). The sequence was collected from a woman between 50 and 59 years old with acute COVID-19. CDR3 protein: CASSTSVREDNEKLFF. In DNA form, the CDR3 reads TGCGCCAGCAGCACCTCGGTTAGAGAGGATAATGAAAAACTGTTTTTT.